The 13 T cell receptor beta chains listed next were all sequenced from one sample in a study of CD8 T cells in ankylosing spondylitis. In TCRdb, the 5' RACE reads were re-called with MiXCR into one record per CDR3 protein. Seen here are about 220,000 distinct CDR3 sequences, 10% to 13% observed once, and the top ten hold over 20%. The sample was blood, either unsorted or a sorted T cell fraction (not recorded which). Source of these receptors: a male donor with ankylosing spondylitis or in good health (not recorded which).

In this sample, this clonotype turned up a few times. The chain combines TRBV7-9 with TRBJ1-2; D gene unclear. The germline V and J ends were trimmed by 4 bases and 3 bases, with 9 bases remaining between them. The CDR3 sequence is 13 residues long. Germline loops: CDR1 SEHNR, CDR2 FQNEAQ (reference sequence). CDR3 sequence reads: CASSSDGYYGYTF. CDR3 nucleotide sequence: TGTGCCAGCAGCTCGGACGGATACTATGGCTACACCTTC.

This chain connects TRBV28 to TRBJ1-5; 8 bases agree with TRBD1. Per germline, CDR1 MDHEN and CDR2 SYDVKM. Losses at the gene ends were 4 bases for V and 2 bases for J; bases not matched to a gene: 4. This CDR3 is 15 amino acids long. The CDR3 coding sequence is TGTGCCAGCAGTTCCCTGACAGGGGGCAATCAGCCCCAGCATTTT. This gives the protein CASSSLTGGNQPQHF. Supplemented by reference TRBV28 and TRBJ1-5, the full variable domain reads DVKVTQSSRYLVKRTGEKVFLECVQDMDHENMFWYRQDPGLGLRLIYFSYDVKMKEKGDIPEGYSVSREKKERFSLILESASTNQTSMYLCASSSLTGGNQPQHFGDGTRLSIL.

In regard to this clonotype: An end of the junction does not agree with germline; a read error may underlie this. The gene calls are TRBV3-1 and TRBJ2-2; D might be TRBD1 or TRBD2, each matching 5 bases. The CDR3 sequence is 13 residues long. Germline V gene data show CDR1 as LGHDT and CDR2 as YNNKEL (reference sequence). The CDR3 loop reads CASSQVRDGDLFF. The CDR3 coding sequence is TGTGCCAGCAGCCAGGTCAGGGACGGGGATCTGTTTTTT.

Ten or more counts support this clonotype. The chain is built from TRBV12-3 or TRBV12-4 and TRBJ2-4, with D hard to call. The CDR3 is made up of 12 amino acids. V dropped 7 bases and J dropped 10 bases, with 14 bases sitting between them. CDR3 sequence reads: CASMRTIGIQYF. The CDR3 DNA sequence: TGTGCCAGCATGCGGACCATCGGGATTCAGTACTTC.

Ten or more counts support this clonotype. The V and J genes are TRBV20-1 and TRBJ2-1, with D hard to call. V was trimmed by 2 bases and J by 0 bases, leaving 5 bases between them. CDR1 and CDR2 from the germline V gene are DFQATT and SNEGSKA (reference sequence). The CDR3 is 13 amino acids. In DNA, the CDR3 is TGCAGTGCTAGATATGGCTCCTACAATGAGCAGTTCTTC. Translating gives CSARYGSYNEQFF.

This chain links TRBV3-1 with TRBJ2-1; 11 positions match TRBD2. The germline V gene encodes CDR1 LGHDT and CDR2 YNNKEL (reference sequence). V gave up 4 bases and J gave up 7 bases; unmatched junction bases: 12. The CDR3 runs to 17 residues. The CDR3 nucleotides read TGTGCCAGCAGCCCCGAGGTCCGACTAGCGGGGACGAATGAGCAGTTCTTC. This codes for CASSPEVRLAGTNEQFF.

This clonotype was seen more than once but under ten times. The rearrangement joins TRBV5-6 to TRBJ1-2; D call uncertain. The CDR3 length is 15 residues. The germline V and J ends were trimmed by 4 bases and 4 bases, with 17 bases remaining between them. Germline CDR1 is SGHDT and CDR2 is YYEEEE. The CDR3 nucleotides read TGTGCCAGCAGCGAGGAGAGACTGGACGGCTATGGCTACACCTTC. Protein sequence: CASSEERLDGYGYTF.

This clonotype was recorded at least ten times. V and J are TRBV12-3 or TRBV12-4 and TRBJ1-5; D is unclear. The CDR3 has 14 amino acids. Trimming removed 2 bases at V and 6 bases at J, with 11 bases between. The CDR3, as DNA: TGTGCCAGCAGTTTAAGGGTGTCAGGTCAGCCCCAGCATTTT. Its translation: CASSLRVSGQPQHF.

This clonotype has only a few counts. This chain links TRBV10-3 with TRBJ2-7, with 10 bases fitting TRBD2. The CDR3 has 16 residues. Per germline, CDR1 ENHRY and CDR2 SYGVKD. V lost 0 bases, J lost 4 bases, and 6 bases stayed unmatched. The CDR3 region has the DNA TGTGCCATCAGTGAGTCAGGGACTAGCGCGACTTACGAGCAGTACTTC. This sequence encodes CAISESGTSATYEQYF.

This clonotype was seen ten or more times. The chain recombines TRBV10-3 with TRBJ2-7; 7 bases line up with TRBD1. In germline, CDR1 is ENHRY, CDR2 SYGVKD. Trimming at V came to 0 bases and at J to 3 bases, leaving 2 bases not matched to a gene. The CDR3 is made up of 14 amino acids. The CDR3: CAISESTGNYEQYF. The CDR3 nucleotides read TGTGCCATCAGTGAGTCGACAGGGAACTACGAGCAGTACTTC.

This clonotype occurred many times. This chain joins TRBV6-5 and TRBJ1-1, with D uncertain. Germline CDR1 MNHEY, CDR2 SVGAGI. The length of the CDR3 is 16 residues. The germline V and J ends were trimmed by 0 bases and 2 bases, with 13 bases remaining between them. CDR3 nucleotide sequence: TGTGCCAGCAGTTACTCGAGCCAGATAGACAACACTGAAGCTTTCTTT. Its protein product is CASSYSSQIDNTEAFF.

This clonotype was seen repeatedly, ten times or more. This chain uses TRBV5-1 with TRBJ1-3; a weak D match, TRBD1 (6 bases). CDR3 length equals 14 residues. Trimming removed 7 bases from V and 5 bases from J, with 16 bases in between. The germline V gene has CDR1 SGHRS and CDR2 YFSETQ. The CDR3 bases are TGCGCCAGCGCCCTCGGGGGGGGCCGAAACACCATATATTTT. Protein: CASALGGGRNTIYF.

Regarding this clonotype: With a much larger clone just one base away, this may be a read error. The chain employs TRBV5-1 and TRBJ1-1, with TRBD1 as a possible D gene (6 bases). From germline, CDR1 is SGHRS and CDR2 YFSETQ. The CDR3 spans 13 residues. V gave up 3 bases and J gave up 5 bases, with 11 bases separating them. CDR3 sequence: CASSSDQGTEAFF. The CDR3 DNA reads TGCGCCAGCAGCTCGGACCAGGGGACTGAAGCTTTCTTT.